Listed here are 2 T cell receptor beta chains from one sample, sequenced in a study of Tregs in tolerant kidney transplant recipients. Data came from immunoSEQ multiplex PCR; TCRdb stores just in-frame clones and leaves some out. The sample contains about 110,000 clones, roughly 90% of which appear only once. Sequenced material: CD4+ T cells from blood, taken before the transplant. These receptors were obtained from a human donor who received a combined kidney and bone marrow transplant.

J is TRBJ2-5 and V is TRBV6-6; 7 bases map to TRBD1. The CDR3 runs to 15 residues. Germline-derived CDR1 and CDR2 are MNHNY and SVGAGI (reference sequence). The V gene end was trimmed by 2 bases and the J gene end by 7 bases; junction bases not matched to a gene: 10. CDR3 in amino acids: CASSYLDRARGTQYF. The CDR3 coding sequence is TGTGCCAGCAGTTACCTCGACAGGGCCAGGGGGACCCAGTACTTC.

This chain connects TRBV28 to TRBJ1-2, with TRBD1 as a possible D gene (5 bases). Trimming removed 5 bases at V and 2 bases at J, with 12 bases between. Germline values: CDR1 MDHEN, CDR2 SYDVKM. The CDR3 length is 14 residues. In nucleotides, the CDR3 is TGTGCCAGCAGTCCCGGGGGTCTGAACTATGGCTACACCTTC. Amino acid sequence: CASSPGGLNYGYTF.